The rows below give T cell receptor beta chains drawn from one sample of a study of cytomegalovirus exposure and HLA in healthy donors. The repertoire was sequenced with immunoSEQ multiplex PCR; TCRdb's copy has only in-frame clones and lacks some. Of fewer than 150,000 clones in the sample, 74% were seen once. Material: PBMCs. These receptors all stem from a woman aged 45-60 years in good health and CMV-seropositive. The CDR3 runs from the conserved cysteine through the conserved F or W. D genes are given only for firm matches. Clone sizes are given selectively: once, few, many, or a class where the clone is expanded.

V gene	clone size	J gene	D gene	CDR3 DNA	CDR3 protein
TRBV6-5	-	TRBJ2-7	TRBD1	TGTGCCAGCAGAGGGACAGCCGATTACGAGCAGTACTTC	CASRGTADYEQYF
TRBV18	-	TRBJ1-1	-	TGTGCCAGCTCACCGAGAATCACGGACACTGAAGCTTTCTTT	CASSPRITDTEAFF
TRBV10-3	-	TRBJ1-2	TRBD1	TGTGCCATCAGTGATTCCGGGACAGGGGATTCGAAGGGCTACACCTTC	CAISDSGTGDSKGYTF
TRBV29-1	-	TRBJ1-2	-	TGCAGCGTTGTGCGGGGGCACGATGGCTACACCTTC	CSVVRGHDGYTF
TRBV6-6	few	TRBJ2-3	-	TGTGCCAGCGTTACTCCCGGGGGAGCAGATACGCAGTATTTT	CASVTPGGADTQYF
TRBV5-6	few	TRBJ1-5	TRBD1	TGTGCCAGCAGCTTGGCGGGACAGCAAAATCAGCCCCAGCATTTT	CASSLAGQQNQPQHF
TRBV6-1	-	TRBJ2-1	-	TGTGCCAGCAGTGAGGGAGTCTCGAGTGAGCAGTTCTTC	CASSEGVSSEQFF
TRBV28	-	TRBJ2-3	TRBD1	TGTGCCAGCAGCGGACAGGCAGTGGCAGATACGCAGTATTTT	CASSGQAVADTQYF
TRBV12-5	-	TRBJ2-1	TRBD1	TGTGCTAGTGGTCCCGGACAGGGGTACAATGAGCAGTTCTTC	CASGPGQGYNEQFF
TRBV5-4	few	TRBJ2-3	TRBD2	TGTGCCAGCAGCTCTCCACCCCTTAGCGGGGGGCAAGATACGCAGTATTTT	CASSSPPLSGGQDTQYF
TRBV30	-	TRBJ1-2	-	TGTGCCTGGAGTGTACGAGGAGGGTACGGCTATGGCTACACCTTC	CAWSVRGGYGYGYTF